The rows below give T cell receptor beta chains drawn from one sample of a study of shared clonotypes between healthy human individuals. The method was immunoSEQ multiplex PCR; TCRdb's version includes in-frame clones alone and lacks a portion of them. The sample lists millions of clones, around 90% occurring once. Material for sequencing was naive CD4+ T cells sorted from blood. These receptors all stem from a man aged 18 to 30 in good health. CDR3s include the opening cysteine and the closing phenylalanine or tryptophan.

TRBV18 | CASSPPGYVAEKLFF
TRBV5-6 | CASRSGLGYTF
TRBV2 | CASSGLAMNTEAFF
TRBV2 | CASRTSSETQYF
TRBV29-1 | CSVEEDSYEQYF
TRBV30 | CAWSAGQRGTGELFF
TRBV11-2 | CASSLSGSGANVLTF
TRBV27 | CASSLIFTGTGGGETQYF
TRBV5-8 | CASSVRQTGNEKLFF
TRBV10-3 | CAISGSGTSYNEQFF
TRBV7-6 | CASSLGFASNEQFF
TRBV4-3 | CASSQAGTGTYEQYF
TRBV29-1 | CSVRGTSGRGTYEQYF
TRBV2 | CASSEAGTQGYTF